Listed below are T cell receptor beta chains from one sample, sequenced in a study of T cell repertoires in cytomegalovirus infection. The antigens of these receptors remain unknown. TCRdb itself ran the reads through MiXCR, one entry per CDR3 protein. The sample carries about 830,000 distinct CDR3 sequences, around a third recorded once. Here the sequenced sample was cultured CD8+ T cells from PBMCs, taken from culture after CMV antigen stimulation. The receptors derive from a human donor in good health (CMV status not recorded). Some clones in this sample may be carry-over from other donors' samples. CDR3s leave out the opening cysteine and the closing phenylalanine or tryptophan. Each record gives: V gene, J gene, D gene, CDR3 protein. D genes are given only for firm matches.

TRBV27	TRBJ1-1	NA	ASSLIYTGGSEAF
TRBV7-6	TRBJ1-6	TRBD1	ASSSGQRDSPLH
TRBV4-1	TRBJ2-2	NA	ASSQFAGVDTGELF
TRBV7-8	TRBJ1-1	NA	ASSFQNSRATEAF
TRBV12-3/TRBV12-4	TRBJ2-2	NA	ASLPSGNTGELF
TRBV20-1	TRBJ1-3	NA	SVIDSHSGNTIY
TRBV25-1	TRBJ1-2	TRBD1	ASSDRTGADYT
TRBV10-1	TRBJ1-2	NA	ASSRTVGGGYT
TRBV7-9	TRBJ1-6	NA	ASSGGGVNSPLH
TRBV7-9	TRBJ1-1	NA	ASSRREGRLNTEAF
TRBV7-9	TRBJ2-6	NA	ASSSTLDFRANSGANVLT
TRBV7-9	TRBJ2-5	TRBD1	ASSSRTGTREYQETQY
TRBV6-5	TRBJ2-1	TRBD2	ASSYAAGWREQF
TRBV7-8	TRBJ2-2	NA	VSSNGGKNTGELF
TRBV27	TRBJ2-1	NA	ASSLDTSSYNEQF
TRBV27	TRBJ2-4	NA	ASSLSDPGHIQY
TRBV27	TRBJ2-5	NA	ASSGRTETQY
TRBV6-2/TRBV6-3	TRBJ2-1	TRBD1	ASYDRVNEQF
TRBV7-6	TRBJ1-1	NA	ASTPTESLNTEAF
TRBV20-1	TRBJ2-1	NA	SARERGAHNEQF
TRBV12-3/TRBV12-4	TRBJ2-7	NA	ASSFQKGPPGEQY
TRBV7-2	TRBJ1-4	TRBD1	ASSLQGFATNEKLF
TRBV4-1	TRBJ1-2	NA	ASSQAPGQDYGYT
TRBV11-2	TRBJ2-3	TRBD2	ASSHSPGLAGGSPSTDTQY
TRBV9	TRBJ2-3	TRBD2	ASSPGTSTRRTDTQY
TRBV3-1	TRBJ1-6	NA	ASSQGGGRGFNSPLH
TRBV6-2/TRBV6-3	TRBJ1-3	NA	ASSSPATDSGNTIY
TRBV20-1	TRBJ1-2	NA	SARSQGNYGYT
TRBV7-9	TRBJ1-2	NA	ASSRDGQTSYGYT
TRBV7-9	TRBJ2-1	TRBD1	ASKPGQGDNEQF
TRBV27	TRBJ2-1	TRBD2	ASTPLGLAGGNEQF
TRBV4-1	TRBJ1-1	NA	ASSPGDGHTEAF
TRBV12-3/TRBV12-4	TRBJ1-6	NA	ASSNRRTSPLH
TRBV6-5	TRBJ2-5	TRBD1	ASSSFGQGETQY
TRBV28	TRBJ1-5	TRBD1	ASSFLGQSNQPQH
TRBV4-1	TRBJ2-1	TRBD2	ASSQGRASGVYEQF
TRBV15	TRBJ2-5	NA	ATSRIPRGGVGQETQY
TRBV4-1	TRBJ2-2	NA	ASSQEVARADGELF
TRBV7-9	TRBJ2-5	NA	ASSPRGASGYQETQY
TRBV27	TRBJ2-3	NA	ATAGGDKDTQY
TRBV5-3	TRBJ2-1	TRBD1	ASSSGTANRISYNEQF
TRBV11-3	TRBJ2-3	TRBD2	ASSLLAGAHTDTQY
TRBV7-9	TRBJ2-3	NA	ASSPLSESTDTQY
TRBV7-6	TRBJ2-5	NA	ASSIYRDHQGTQY
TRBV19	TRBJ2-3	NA	ASSIDPGQLPQY
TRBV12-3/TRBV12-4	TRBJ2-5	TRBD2	ASTQAGGMETQY
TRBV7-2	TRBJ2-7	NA	ASSPRTILMDYEQY
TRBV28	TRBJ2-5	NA	ASRQGTVKKETQY